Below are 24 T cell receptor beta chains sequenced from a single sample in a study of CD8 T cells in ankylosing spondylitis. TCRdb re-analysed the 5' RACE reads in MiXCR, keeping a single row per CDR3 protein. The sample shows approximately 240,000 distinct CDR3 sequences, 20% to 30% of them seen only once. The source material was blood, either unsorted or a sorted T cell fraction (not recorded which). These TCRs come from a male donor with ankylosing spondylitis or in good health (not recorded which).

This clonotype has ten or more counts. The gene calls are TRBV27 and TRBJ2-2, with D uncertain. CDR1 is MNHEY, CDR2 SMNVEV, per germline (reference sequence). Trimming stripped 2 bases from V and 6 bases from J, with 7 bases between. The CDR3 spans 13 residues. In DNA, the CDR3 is TGTGCCAGCAGTTTACTCCGGTCCGGGGAGCTGTTTTTT. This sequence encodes CASSLLRSGELFF.

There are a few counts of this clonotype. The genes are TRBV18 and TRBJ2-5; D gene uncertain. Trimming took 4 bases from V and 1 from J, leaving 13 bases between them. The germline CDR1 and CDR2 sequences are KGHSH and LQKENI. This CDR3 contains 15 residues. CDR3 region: CASSRDPGPQETQYF. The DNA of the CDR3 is TGTGCCAGCTCACGGGATCCCGGTCCCCAAGAGACCCAGTACTTC. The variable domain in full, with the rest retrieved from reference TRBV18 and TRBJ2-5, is NAGVMQNPRHLVRRRGQEARLRCSPMKGHSHVYWYRQLPEEGLKFMVYLQKENIIDESGMPKERFSAEFPKEGPSILRIQQVVRGDSAAYFCASSRDPGPQETQYFGPGTRLLVL.

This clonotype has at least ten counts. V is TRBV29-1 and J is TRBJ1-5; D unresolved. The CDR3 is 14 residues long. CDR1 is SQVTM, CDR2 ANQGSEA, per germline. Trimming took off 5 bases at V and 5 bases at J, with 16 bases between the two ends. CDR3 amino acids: CSVLFEGLDQPQHF. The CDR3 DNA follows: TGCAGCGTTCTCTTCGAAGGGCTGGATCAGCCCCAGCATTTT.

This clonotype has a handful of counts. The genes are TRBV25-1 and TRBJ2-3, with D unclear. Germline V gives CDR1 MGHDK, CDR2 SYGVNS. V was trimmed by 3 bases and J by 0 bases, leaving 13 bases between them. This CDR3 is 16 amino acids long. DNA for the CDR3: TGTGCCAGCAGTGATGTTCCCCCGAAAAGCACAGATACGCAGTATTTT. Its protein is CASSDVPPKSTDTQYF.

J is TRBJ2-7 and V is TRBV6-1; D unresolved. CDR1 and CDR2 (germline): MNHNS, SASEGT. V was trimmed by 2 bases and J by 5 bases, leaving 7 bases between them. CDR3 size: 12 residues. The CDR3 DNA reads TGTGCCAGCAGTGAATCCTCTGACGAGCAGTACTTC. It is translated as CASSESSDEQYF.

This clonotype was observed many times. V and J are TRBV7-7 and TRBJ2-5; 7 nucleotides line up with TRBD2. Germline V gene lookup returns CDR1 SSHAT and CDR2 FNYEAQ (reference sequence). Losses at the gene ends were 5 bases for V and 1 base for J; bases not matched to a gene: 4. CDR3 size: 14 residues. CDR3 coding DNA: TGTGCCAGCAGCCCCGGGACTACCCAAGAGACCCAGTACTTC. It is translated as CASSPGTTQETQYF.

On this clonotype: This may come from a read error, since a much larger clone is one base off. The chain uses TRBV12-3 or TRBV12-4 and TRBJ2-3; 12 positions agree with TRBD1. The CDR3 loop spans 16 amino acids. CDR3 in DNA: TGTGCCAGCGGCTTGGGGGGGACAGGGGGCACAGATACGCGGTATTTT. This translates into CASGLGGTGGTDTRYF.

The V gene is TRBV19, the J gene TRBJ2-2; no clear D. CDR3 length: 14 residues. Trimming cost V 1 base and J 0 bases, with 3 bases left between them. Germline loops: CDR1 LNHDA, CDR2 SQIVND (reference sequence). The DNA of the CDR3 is TGTGCCAGTAGTATAGGTCCGAACACCGGGGAGCTGTTTTTT. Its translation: CASSIGPNTGELFF. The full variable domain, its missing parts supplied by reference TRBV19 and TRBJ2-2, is DGGITQSPKYLFRKEGQNVTLSCEQNLNHDAMYWYRQDPGQGLRLIYYSQIVNDFQKGDIAEGYSVSREKKESFPLTVTSAQKNPTAFYLCASSIGPNTGELFFGEGSRLTVL.

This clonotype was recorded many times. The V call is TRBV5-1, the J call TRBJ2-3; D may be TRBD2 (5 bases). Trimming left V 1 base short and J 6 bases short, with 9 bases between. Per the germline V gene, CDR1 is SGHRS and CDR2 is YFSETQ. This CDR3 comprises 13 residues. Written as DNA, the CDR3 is TGCGCCAGCAGCTTGCGAGGGATGGATACGCAGTATTTT. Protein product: CASSLRGMDTQYF.

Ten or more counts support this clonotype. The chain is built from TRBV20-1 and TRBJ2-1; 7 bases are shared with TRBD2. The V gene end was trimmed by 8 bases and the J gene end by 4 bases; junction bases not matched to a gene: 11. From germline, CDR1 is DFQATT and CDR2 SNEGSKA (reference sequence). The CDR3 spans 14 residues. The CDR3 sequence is CSPRDVGGYNEQFF. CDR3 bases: TGCAGTCCTCGGGACGTGGGGGGGTACAATGAGCAGTTCTTC.

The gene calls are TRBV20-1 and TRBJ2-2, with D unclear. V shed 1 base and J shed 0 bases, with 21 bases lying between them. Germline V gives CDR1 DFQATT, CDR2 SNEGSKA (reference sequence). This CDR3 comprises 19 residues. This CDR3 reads CSARVLFPPVVANTGELFF. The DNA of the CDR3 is TGCAGTGCTAGAGTTTTATTTCCCCCGGTAGTCGCGAACACCGGGGAGCTGTTTTTT.

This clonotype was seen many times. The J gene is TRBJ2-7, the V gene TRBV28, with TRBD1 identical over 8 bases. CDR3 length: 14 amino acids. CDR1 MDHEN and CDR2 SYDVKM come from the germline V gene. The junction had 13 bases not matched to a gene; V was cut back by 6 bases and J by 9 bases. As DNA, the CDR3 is TGTGCCAGCAGCGAGCAGGGGGCGAGTCAGGTGCAGTACTTC. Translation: CASSEQGASQVQYF.

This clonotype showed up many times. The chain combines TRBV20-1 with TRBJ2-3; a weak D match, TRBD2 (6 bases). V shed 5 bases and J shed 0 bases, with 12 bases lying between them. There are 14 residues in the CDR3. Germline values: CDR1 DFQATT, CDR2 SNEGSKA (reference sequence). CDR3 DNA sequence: TGCAGTGCTCGGGACTTAGCTAGCACAGATACGCAGTATTTT. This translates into CSARDLASTDTQYF.

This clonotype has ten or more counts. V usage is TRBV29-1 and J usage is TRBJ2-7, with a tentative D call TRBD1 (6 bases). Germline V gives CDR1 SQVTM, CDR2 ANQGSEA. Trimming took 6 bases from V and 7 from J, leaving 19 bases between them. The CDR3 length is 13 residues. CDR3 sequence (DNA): TGCAGCGTATTACGACAGGACCTCTCAGAGCAGTACTTC. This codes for CSVLRQDLSEQYF.

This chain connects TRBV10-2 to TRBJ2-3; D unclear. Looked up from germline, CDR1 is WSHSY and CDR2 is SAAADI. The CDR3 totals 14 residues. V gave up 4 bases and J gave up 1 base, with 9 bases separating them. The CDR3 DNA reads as TGCGCCAGCAGTGCCTTTCAGCGCACAGATACGCAGTATTTT. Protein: CASSAFQRTDTQYF.

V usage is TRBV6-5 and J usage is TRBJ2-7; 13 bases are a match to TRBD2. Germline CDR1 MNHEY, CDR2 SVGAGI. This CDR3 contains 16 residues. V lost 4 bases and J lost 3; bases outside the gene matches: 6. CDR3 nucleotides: TGTGCCAGCAGTTCCCCACTAGCGGGGGGGCTCTACGAGCAGTACTTC. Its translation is CASSSPLAGGLYEQYF.

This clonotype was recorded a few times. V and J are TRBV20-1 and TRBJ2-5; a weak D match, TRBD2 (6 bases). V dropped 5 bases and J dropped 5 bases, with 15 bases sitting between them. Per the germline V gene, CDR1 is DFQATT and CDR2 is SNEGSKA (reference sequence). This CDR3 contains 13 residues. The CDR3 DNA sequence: TGCAGTGCTCGGGCGGGATTGGGGGAGACCCAGTACTTC. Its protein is CSARAGLGETQYF.

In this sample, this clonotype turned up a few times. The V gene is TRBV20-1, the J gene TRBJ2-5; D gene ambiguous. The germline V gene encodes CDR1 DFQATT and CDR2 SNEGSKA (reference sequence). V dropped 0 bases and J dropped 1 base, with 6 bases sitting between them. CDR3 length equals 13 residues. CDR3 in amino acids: CSAREQFQETQYF. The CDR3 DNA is TGCAGTGCTAGAGAGCAATTCCAAGAGACCCAGTACTTC.

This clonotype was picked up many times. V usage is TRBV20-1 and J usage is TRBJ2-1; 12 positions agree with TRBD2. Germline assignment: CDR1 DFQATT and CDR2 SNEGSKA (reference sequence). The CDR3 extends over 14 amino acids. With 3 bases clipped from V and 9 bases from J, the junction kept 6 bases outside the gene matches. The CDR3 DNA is TGCAGTGCTAGCGGACTAGCGGGGACCAGTGAGCAGTTCTTC. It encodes CSASGLAGTSEQFF.

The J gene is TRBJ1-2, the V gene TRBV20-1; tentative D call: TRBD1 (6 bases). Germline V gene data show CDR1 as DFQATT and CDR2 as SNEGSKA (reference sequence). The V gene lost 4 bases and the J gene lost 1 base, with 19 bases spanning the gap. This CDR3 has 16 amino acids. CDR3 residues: CSATAVGGLVNYGYTF. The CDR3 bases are TGCAGTGCTACAGCAGTCGGGGGCTTGGTTAACTATGGCTACACCTTC.

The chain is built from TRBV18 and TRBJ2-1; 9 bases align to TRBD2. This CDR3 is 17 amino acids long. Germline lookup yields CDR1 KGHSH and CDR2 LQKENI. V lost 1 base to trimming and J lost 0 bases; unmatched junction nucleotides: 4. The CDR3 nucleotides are TGTGCCAGCTCACCACGGCGGGGGGGGAGCTCCTACAATGAGCAGTTCTTC. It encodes CASSPRRGGSSYNEQFF.

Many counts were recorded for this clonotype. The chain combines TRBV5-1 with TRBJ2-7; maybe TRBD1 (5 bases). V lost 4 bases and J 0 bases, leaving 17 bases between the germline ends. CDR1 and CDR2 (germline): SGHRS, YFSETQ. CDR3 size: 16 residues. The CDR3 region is CASSDRLRGLSYEQYF. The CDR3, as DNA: TGCGCCAGCAGCGACCGACTTAGGGGTCTCTCCTACGAGCAGTACTTC.

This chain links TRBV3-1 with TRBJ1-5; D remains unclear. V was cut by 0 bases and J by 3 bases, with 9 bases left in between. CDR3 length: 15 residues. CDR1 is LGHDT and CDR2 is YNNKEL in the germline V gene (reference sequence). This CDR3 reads CASSQDRAVNQPQHF. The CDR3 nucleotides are TGTGCCAGCAGCCAAGATAGGGCAGTCAATCAGCCCCAGCATTTT.

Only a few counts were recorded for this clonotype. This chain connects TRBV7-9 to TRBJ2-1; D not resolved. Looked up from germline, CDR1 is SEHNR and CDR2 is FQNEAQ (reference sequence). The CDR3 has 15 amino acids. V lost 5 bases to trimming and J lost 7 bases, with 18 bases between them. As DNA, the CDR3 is TGTGCCAGCAGCCCCCTGGGGATCGCACCTAATGAGCAGTTCTTC. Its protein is CASSPLGIAPNEQFF.